These 9 T cell receptor beta chains originate from one sample sequenced in a study of Ad26.COV2.S vaccination and SARS-CoV-2 variants. This sample's treatment: around 19 received Ad26.COV2.S at low or high dose, single or two shots; 5 received placebo; per-sample allocation not given. Repertoires come from day 63 after the first vaccine or placebo injection. Generated by immunoSEQ multiplex PCR, the TCRdb table keeps only in-frame clones and is missing some. The repertoire holds fewer than 900,000 clones, about 90% seen once, with roughly 1.5% in the top ten. The material was peripheral blood, obtained in a trial of Ad26.COV2.S vaccine versus placebo. The receptors derive from a person between 18 and 59 years old who received the Ad26.COV2.S COVID-19 vaccine or a placebo.

Comment on this clone: This CDR3 is also generated by other DNA sequences in the sample. The chain combines TRBV7-9 with TRBJ1-5; D ambiguous. Trimming pared 3 bases from V and 1 base from J, leaving 4 bases between. CDR1 and CDR2 (germline): SEHNR, FQNEAQ (reference sequence). The CDR3 is 13 amino acids. The CDR3, as DNA: TGTGCCAGCAGCTTCGGGAGCAATCAGCCCCAGCATTTT. Translated: CASSFGSNQPQHF.

About this clone: This specimen includes other DNA sequences encoding the same CDR3. The V gene is TRBV7-2, the J gene TRBJ2-7; 10 positions agree with TRBD2. Trimming removed 4 bases from V and 4 bases from J; junction bases left unmatched: 4. Germline V lookup: CDR1 SGHTA, CDR2 FQGNSA. This CDR3 region has 14 residues. CDR3 region: CASSSLAGSYEQYF. The CDR3 nucleotides are TGTGCCAGCAGCTCACTAGCGGGGTCTTACGAGCAGTACTTC.

This clone has just one count. This chain joins TRBV10-3 and TRBJ1-4; 9 bases map to TRBD1. The CDR3 consists of 14 residues. Germline trimming cut 10 bases from V and 2 bases from J; bases unmatched to any gene: 5. Germline CDR1 reads ENHRY; CDR2 reads SYGVKD. DNA of the CDR3: TGTGCCAGTCGGACAGGGGACACTAATGAAAAACTGTTTTTT. It encodes CASRTGDTNEKLFF.

The chain recombines TRBV28 with TRBJ1-2; D is possibly TRBD1 (5 bases). The CDR3 totals 13 residues. Germline V gene data show CDR1 as MDHEN and CDR2 as SYDVKM. Trimming cost V 3 bases and J 4 bases, with 9 bases left between them. The DNA for the CDR3 is TGTGCCAGCAGTTTCAGCAGGGTCTATGGCTACACCTTC. This translates into CASSFSRVYGYTF.

The chain carries TRBV7-2 and TRBJ1-5; the D gene is possibly TRBD1 (5 bases). The CDR3 spans 17 residues. Germline loops: CDR1 SGHTA, CDR2 FQGNSA. V lost 4 bases and J 1 base, leaving 17 bases between the germline ends. CDR3 nucleotide sequence: TGTGCCAGCAGCTCTCACGGGGGAGGGGTGAGCAATCAGCCCCAGCATTTT. Encoded protein: CASSSHGGGVSNQPQHF.

The chain carries TRBV2 and TRBJ2-1; 7 nucleotides agree with TRBD2. The germline V gene encodes CDR1 SNHLY and CDR2 FYNNEI. Trimming took 7 bases from V and 3 from J; bases not matched to a gene: 6. The CDR3 runs 14 residues. CDR3 DNA sequence: TGTGCCAGCAAGGCGGGGGAACTCTACAATGAGCAGTTCTTC. It encodes CASKAGELYNEQFF.

The rearrangement joins TRBV18 to TRBJ1-4; TRBD1 aligns across 7 bases. Germline-derived CDR1 and CDR2 are KGHSH and LQKENI. The V gene end was trimmed by 5 bases and the J gene end by 8 bases; junction bases not matched to a gene: 5. This CDR3 spans 13 amino acids. The CDR3 sequence is CASSSGQREKLFF. Written as DNA, the CDR3 is TGTGCCAGCTCATCGGGACAGAGGGAAAAACTGTTTTTT.

The chain has TRBV5-1 and TRBJ1-2; 9 bases are a match to TRBD1. In germline, CDR1 is SGHRS, CDR2 YFSETQ. With 4 bases clipped from V and 7 bases from J, the junction kept 5 bases outside the gene matches. CDR3 length: 13 residues. CDR3 DNA sequence: TGCGCCAGCAGCGTACCGACAGGGGGTGGCTACACCTTC. Amino acids: CASSVPTGGGYTF. The full variable domain, in which reference TRBV5-1 and TRBJ1-2 provide the parts outside the CDR3, is KAGVTQTPRYLIKTRGQQVTLSCSPISGHRSVSWYQQTPGQGLQFLFEYFSETQRNKGNFPGRFSGRQFSNSRSEMNVSTLELGDSALYLCASSVPTGGGYTFGSGTRLTVV.

The rearrangement joins TRBV20-1 to TRBJ2-7, with D perhaps being TRBD1 or TRBD2 (5 bases each). In germline, CDR1 is DFQATT, CDR2 SNEGSKA (reference sequence). The CDR3 extends over 11 amino acids. Trimming removed 5 bases from V and 5 bases from J, with 10 bases in between. The CDR3 region has the DNA TGCAGTGCTGACCGGGACCACGAGCAGTACTTC. This encodes CSADRDHEQYF.